This T cell receptor (beta chain) was retrieved from a study of T cell responses to AZD1222 COVID-19 vaccine. Produced via immunoSEQ multiplex PCR; TCRdb's table is partial and in-frame only. The repertoire holds 110,000 to 150,000 clones, with roughly nine tenths as singletons. Germline values: CDR1 SGHRS, CDR2 YFSETQ. The V gene lost 3 bases and the J gene lost 6 bases, with 19 bases spanning the gap. The CDR3 has 16 residues. Overall study findings and caveats: Baseline antibody screening turned up just a handful of seropositive AZD1222 recipients. Within unmutated variant regions lay the reported targets of nearly half of spike-specific TCRs.

Concerning this clone: Its antigen is unidentified.

The material was peripheral blood, obtained on day 0 of AZD1222 vaccination. The rearrangement joins TRBV5-1 to TRBJ2-1; the D call may be TRBD1 or TRBD2 (5 bases each). The receptor was derived from an adult in good health. CDR3: CASSYYPGTRRNEQFF. The DNA of the CDR3 is TGCGCCAGCAGCTACTATCCCGGGACCAGGCGCAATGAGCAGTTCTTC.